The 14 T cell receptor beta chains given below trace back to one sample, sequenced in a study of Graves' ophthalmopathy and Graves' hyperthyroidism. Amplification targeted the TCR beta CDR3 regions, with RNA transcripts as the source material. First-round RT-PCR relied on HTBI primers, and a second-round multiplex PCR came next. TCRdb redid the calling of the multiplex PCR reads with MiXCR, one entry per CDR3 protein. The sample yields hundreds of thousands of distinct CDR3 sequences, approximately 21% seen once. Specimen: peripheral blood. The receptor source for this set is a young woman with stable Graves' hyperthyroidism. Some clones in this sample may be carry-over from other donors' samples.

This clonotype was seen at least ten times. The rearrangement links TRBV2 to TRBJ1-2; D is perhaps TRBD1 (6 bases). Germline CDR1 is SNHLY and CDR2 is FYNNEI. The CDR3 spans 13 residues. V gave up 6 bases and J gave up 6 bases, with 14 bases separating them. CDR3 coding DNA: TGTGCCAGCAGAACCACAGGGTCCCATGGCTACACCTTC. This sequence encodes CASRTTGSHGYTF.

The sample holds many counts of this clonotype. The chain couples TRBV6-1 to TRBJ2-7; 9 bases are a match to TRBD1. There are 15 residues in the CDR3. The germline V gene encodes CDR1 MNHNS and CDR2 SASEGT. With V trimmed by 4 bases and J by 3 bases, 7 bases remained unmatched. The CDR3 DNA sequence: TGTGCCAGCAGTGTCGCCGGGACAGGGAGCTACGAGCAGTACTTC. This codes for CASSVAGTGSYEQYF.

V is TRBV28 and J is TRBJ1-1, with 10 positions matching TRBD1. CDR3 length: 14 amino acids. The V gene's germline CDR1 is MDHEN and CDR2 SYDVKM. The J segment lost 7 bases and the V segment lost 5 bases, leaving 7 bases of the junction unmatched. The CDR3 spells CASSATGGRIEAFF. The CDR3 bases are TGTGCCAGCAGTGCGACAGGGGGCAGGATTGAAGCTTTCTTT.

There are many counts of this clonotype. The chain joins TRBV12-3 or TRBV12-4 to TRBJ1-5; a possible D gene is TRBD1 (6 bases). Trimming cost V 5 bases and J 2 bases, with 16 bases left between them. The CDR3 runs 16 residues. CDR3 bases: TGTGCCAGCAGTCCCTTCCAGGGGATGGGCAATCAGCCCCAGCATTTT. This codes for CASSPFQGMGNQPQHF.

This clonotype has only a few counts. This sequence may be a read error, since a much larger clone differs from it by one base. V is TRBV5-1 and J is TRBJ2-5; TRBD2 agrees at 8 bases. Germline CDR1 and CDR2: SGHRS and YFSETQ. This CDR3 is 16 amino acids long. CDR3 sequence (DNA): TGCGCCAGCAGCCCGGGACTAGTTTGGGACGGAGAGACCAAGTACTTC. It translates to CASSPGLVWDGETKYF.

This clonotype showed up many times. The chain is built from TRBV20-1 and TRBJ1-1; unclear D gene. CDR1 is DFQATT, CDR2 SNEGSKA, per germline (reference sequence). The CDR3 contains 14 residues. The V end lost 0 bases, the J end lost 1 base, and 9 bases lay between the germline ends. CDR3 in DNA: TGCAGTGCTAGAGATCCCCTTAAGAACACTGAAGCTTTCTTT. Encoded protein: CSARDPLKNTEAFF.

The chain joins TRBV6-1 to TRBJ2-7, with TRBD1 as a possible D gene (6 bases). Trimming stripped 7 bases from V and 3 bases from J, with 16 bases between. Looked up from germline, CDR1 is MNHNS and CDR2 is SASEGT. The CDR3 totals 14 residues. The CDR3 spells CASIRTVAYYEQYF. As DNA, the CDR3 is TGTGCCAGCATTCGGACAGTAGCTTACTACGAGCAGTACTTC.

There are many counts of this clonotype. The chain has TRBV6-1 and TRBJ1-6; D is undetermined. The length of the CDR3 is 15 residues. V lost 3 bases, J lost 6 bases, and 12 bases lay in between. The germline V gene has CDR1 MNHNS and CDR2 SASEGT. The CDR3 nucleotides are TGTGCCAGCAGTGAGAGTGGGAGCTTTAATTCACCCCTCCACTTT. It translates to CASSESGSFNSPLHF.

This clonotype was counted many times. This sequence joins TRBV6-2 or TRBV6-3 and TRBJ1-1; D is possibly TRBD1 (5 bases). V was cut by 4 bases and J by 0 bases, with 12 bases left in between. The CDR3 has 15 amino acids. Germline V gene data show CDR1 as MNHEY and CDR2 as SVGEGT. CDR3 sequence (DNA): TGTGCCAGCAGTTCCCGCGCAGGGATGAACACTGAAGCTTTCTTT. This gives the protein CASSSRAGMNTEAFF.

This clonotype has at least ten counts. The rearrangement joins TRBV12-3 or TRBV12-4 to TRBJ2-7; 7 nucleotides line up with TRBD1. The junction had 9 bases not matched to a gene; V was cut back by 4 bases and J by 3 bases. This CDR3 region has 15 residues. This CDR3 is CASSSDRDTNYEQYF. Here the CDR3 DNA reads TGTGCCAGCAGTTCCGACAGGGATACTAACTACGAGCAGTACTTC.

Many counts were recorded for this clonotype. The chain combines TRBV6-1 with TRBJ2-6; D gene uncertain. Per the germline V gene, CDR1 is MNHNS and CDR2 is SASEGT. The V end was cut by 1 base, the J end by 1 base, with 2 bases between. The CDR3 length is 14 residues. CDR3 residues: CASSEESGANVLTF. DNA for the CDR3: TGTGCCAGCAGTGAAGAATCTGGGGCCAACGTCCTGACTTTC.

This clonotype was recorded at least ten times. This chain joins TRBV6-1 and TRBJ1-5; tentative D call: TRBD1 (5 bases). V was trimmed by 3 bases and J by 6 bases, leaving 15 bases between them. Germline values: CDR1 MNHNS, CDR2 SASEGT. The CDR3 extends over 15 amino acids. The CDR3 coding sequence is TGTGCCAGCAGTGATAACCCTAAGGGGAGTCAGCCCCAGCATTTT. It codes for CASSDNPKGSQPQHF.

This clonotype was observed at least ten times. V usage is TRBV7-2 and J usage is TRBJ2-7; TRBD1 matches at 10 bases. The germline CDR1 and CDR2 sequences are SGHTA and FQGNSA. Trimming at V came to 4 bases and at J to 7 bases, leaving 10 bases not matched to a gene. This CDR3 has 15 residues. The CDR3 loop is CASSSRQGAVGEQYF. In DNA form, the CDR3 reads TGTGCCAGCAGCTCTCGACAGGGGGCTGTAGGGGAGCAGTACTTC.

The count of this clonotype is one. The V gene is TRBV11-2, the J gene TRBJ2-5, with a tentative D call TRBD1 (6 bases). V dropped 5 bases and J dropped 4 bases, with 14 bases sitting between them. Germline V lookup: CDR1 SGHAT, CDR2 FQNNGV. The CDR3 runs to 14 residues. In nucleotides, the CDR3 is TGTGCCAGCAGCCCCGACTGGGGGCTAGAGACCCAGTACTTC. This sequence encodes CASSPDWGLETQYF.